The entry below describes one TCR beta chain. The target antigen is unknown. Primers included in the PCR were 60 Vbeta and 13 Jbeta primers. Produced via immunoSEQ multiplex PCR; TCRdb's table is partial and in-frame only. The repertoire holds 150,000 to 200,000 clones, roughly 80% seen once, with more than 4% in the top ten. The source of the sample is a study of cytomegalovirus exposure and HLA in healthy donors. Points from the study as a whole: CMV antigen specificity was confirmed in vitro for a few CMV-associated chains. Later work found that TCR association rates differed between HLA loci; DRB1 had the most and HLA-C the fewest. Among TCR beta chains of equal frequency, HLA-associated ones were more clonally expanded in a later analysis.

Trimming cost V 5 bases and J 4 bases, with 17 bases left between them. The CDR3 runs to 15 residues. The germline V gene encodes CDR1 MGHRA and CDR2 YSYEKL. The sequence derives from a man aged 18 to 30 in good health and CMV-seronegative. The rearrangement joins TRBV4-1 to TRBJ1-2; D might be TRBD1 (6 bases). Sample: PBMCs. The CDR3 sequence: CASSGGWGNLYGYTF. The CDR3 DNA reads as TGCGCCAGCAGCGGGGGCTGGGGGAATCTCTATGGCTACACCTTC.